The following is a T cell receptor beta chain sequence with its context. The source of the sample is a study of cytomegalovirus exposure and HLA in healthy donors. Trimming pared 1 base from V and 8 bases from J, leaving 11 bases between. Germline-derived CDR1 and CDR2 are LGHNA and YSLEER. The length of the CDR3 is 14 residues. The PCR was carried out with 60 Vbeta primers and 13 Jbeta primers. Produced via immunoSEQ multiplex PCR; TCRdb's table is partial and in-frame only. The sample consists of under 150,000 clones, 70% to 85% of them appearing once. Sequenced input: PBMCs. The rearrangement links TRBV4-3 to TRBJ1-4, with a weak D call TRBD1 (6 bases). The clonotype comes from a woman aged 40-49 years in good health and CMV-seropositive. In nucleotides, the CDR3 is TGCGCCAGCAGCCAAGGCGAGGGGGAGGAAAAACTGTTTTTT. Amino acids: CASSQGEGEEKLFF.